The entry that follows covers one TCR beta chain sequence. No cognate antigen has been identified for it. The input lacks base qualities; no much larger clone sits a single base away. Synthesis of TCR cDNA relied on 5'RACE template switching, a step that introduced a universal primer site along with unique molecular identifiers. Priming of cDNA synthesis was performed from both the TCR alpha and TCR beta constant segments. Library amplification used two PCR steps, and the second PCR step added sample barcodes and sequencing adapters. Sequencing of libraries was performed on Illumina HiSeq 2500 (2x100 bp) or NovaSeq (2x150 bp). Per the original workflow: Reads were demultiplexed and collapsed into UMI consensus sequences with MIGEC, and V(D)J alignment was performed with MiXCR. Using edgeR on replicate PBMC samples, clonotypes were called vaccine-responding if FDR was below 0.01 and the log2 fold change was above 5 up to day 15. Each bulk clonotype was labeled CD4 or CD8 based on which sequenced repertoire, CD4 or CD8, contained the clonotype at higher abundance. The public reads were reanalyzed by TCRdb: fastp trimming at Q25, MiXCR alignment, in-frame beta chains only. One record per CDR3 amino acid sequence lists the most common genes and DNA. It is TCRdb's table, rather than the study itself, that gives the V and J calls and clone size. The sample table holds about 630,000 distinct CDR3 sequences, of which more than 9% were seen once. The ten top clones hold under 15% of the sample.

In the paper's terms, the treatment or condition label means: live attenuated yellow fever vaccine strain. At each blood-draw timepoint, two biological replicates of bulk PBMCs were collected. A standard Ficoll-Paque protocol was used to isolate PBMCs from peripheral blood. RNA was extracted with TriZol from bulk PBMCs, CD4 and CD8 fractions, and dextramer-positive and dextramer-negative fractions. As encoded in the germline V gene, CDR1 is SGHTA while CDR2 is FQGNSA. The CDR3 covers 15 residues, taking in both the cysteine and the phenylalanine. Only the CDR3 part of the read is kept: 45 bases, read in frame from the first base. The V end gives up 4 bases and the J end 1 base, leaving 5 bases in the junction not matched to a gene. These data belong to a study of T cells after yellow fever vaccination (dated by TCRdb to between 2019 and 2020). About the study as a whole: The SMART-Seq v4 Ultra Low Input RNA kit was used to prepare libraries from fractions with low cell numbers. To follow T-cell clones before and after primary and booster YFV17D yellow fever vaccination, bulk TCR alpha and beta repertoires were sequenced over time. Two healthy male donors made up the cohort, one aged 18 to 30 years and the other aged 30 to 40 years. Bulk PBMC replicates and cell subsets were isolated from blood drawn at multiple timepoints before and after both primary and secondary immunization. General study outcomes and caveats: Because abundant contaminating clonotypes from the bulk population could be contained in FACS-sorted repertoires, computational filtering was required. Most clones expanded after primary vaccination (almost 97% of CD4 and approximately 90% of CD8) were re-detected after the booster, suggesting that broad memory maintenance occurred. A small share of clonotypes occurred in both CD4 and CD8 compartments, likely arising from convergent recombination. Because the study included only a couple of donors, the extent to which the findings can be generalized is limited. Compared with the primary T-cell response, the secondary T-cell response was weaker but faster, peaking on day 5 rather than day 15.

This chain is built from TRBV7-2 and TRBJ2-3, with 7 middle bases fitting TRBD2. Sequencing was performed on PBMCs, taken on the day of the yellow fever booster vaccination. The origin of this receptor is a man in his thirties or forties who received the YFV17D yellow fever vaccine. The CDR3 here reads CASSSLGGGTDTQYF. The DNA sequence is TGTGCCAGCAGCTCCTTGGGGGGGGGCACAGATACGCAGTATTTT.